Listed here are 3 T cell receptor beta chains from one sample, sequenced in a study of CD8 T cells in ankylosing spondylitis. Broader study findings: Characteristic of ankylosing spondylitis blood, it appeared, was a TCR beta motif comprising roughly eight highly homologous variants.

Each CDR3 protein is one row after TCRdb ran MiXCR on the 5' RACE reads. The data show a few hundred thousand distinct CDR3 sequences, roughly 15% seen once. The antigens for these receptors are not known. The sample comprised blood, either unsorted or a sorted T cell fraction (not recorded which). Every receptor here comes from a male donor with ankylosing spondylitis.

This chain links TRBV19 with TRBJ2-5; D may be TRBD1 (6 bases). Trimming removed 9 bases from V and 7 bases from J, with 18 bases in between. CDR3 length: 13 residues. Germline values: CDR1 LNHDA, CDR2 SQIVND (reference sequence). Here the CDR3 DNA reads TGTGCCAGCCGAGGGGGAGCCACGTTGACCCAGTACTTC. It yields the protein CASRGGATLTQYF. Full variable domain (remainder filled in from reference TRBV19 and TRBJ2-5): DGGITQSPKYLFRKEGQNVTLSCEQNLNHDAMYWYRQDPGQGLRLIYYSQIVNDFQKGDIAEGYSVSREKKESFPLTVTSAQKNPTAFYLCASRGGATLTQYFGPGTRLLVL.

This clonotype has a single count. The chain employs TRBV6-4 and TRBJ2-7; 8 bases match TRBD2. This CDR3 spans 14 amino acids. The V and J ends lost 6 bases and 7 bases, in that order; junction bases with no gene match: 11. Per the germline V gene, CDR1 is MRHNA and CDR2 is SNTAGT. The CDR3 sequence: CASSLPLADREQYF. DNA of the CDR3: TGTGCCAGCAGCCTCCCACTAGCGGACCGTGAGCAGTACTTC.

This clonotype showed up many times. The V call is TRBV20-1, the J call TRBJ2-3; 8 bases fit TRBD1. CDR1 DFQATT and CDR2 SNEGSKA come from the germline V gene (reference sequence). The CDR3 is 14 amino acids. Trimming at V came to 2 bases and at J to 0 bases, leaving 1 base not matched to a gene. CDR3 amino acids: CSARNRGSTDTQYF. The CDR3 region has the DNA TGCAGTGCTAGAAACAGGGGGAGCACAGATACGCAGTATTTT.